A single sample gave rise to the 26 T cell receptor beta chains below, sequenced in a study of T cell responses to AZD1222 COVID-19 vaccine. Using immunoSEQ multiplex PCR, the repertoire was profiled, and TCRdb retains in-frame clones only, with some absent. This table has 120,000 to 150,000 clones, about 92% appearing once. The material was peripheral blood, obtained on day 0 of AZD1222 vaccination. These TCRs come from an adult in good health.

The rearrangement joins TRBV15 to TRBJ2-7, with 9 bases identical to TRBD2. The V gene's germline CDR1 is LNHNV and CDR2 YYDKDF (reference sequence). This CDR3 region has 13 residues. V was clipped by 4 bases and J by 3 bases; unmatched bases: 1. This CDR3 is CATSILAGYEQYF. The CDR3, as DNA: TGTGCCACCAGCATACTAGCGGGCTACGAGCAGTACTTC.

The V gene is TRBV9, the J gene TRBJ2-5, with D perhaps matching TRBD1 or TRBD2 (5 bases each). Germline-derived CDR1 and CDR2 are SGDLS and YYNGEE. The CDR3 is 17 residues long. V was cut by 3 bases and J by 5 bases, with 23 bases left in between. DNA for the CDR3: TGTGCCAGCAGCGGTAGTCTCGGGACGCTTGTAAGCGAGACCCAGTACTTC. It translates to CASSGSLGTLVSETQYF.

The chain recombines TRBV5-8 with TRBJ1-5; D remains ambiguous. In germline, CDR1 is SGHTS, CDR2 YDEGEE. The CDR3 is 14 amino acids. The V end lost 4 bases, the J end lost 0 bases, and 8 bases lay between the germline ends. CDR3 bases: TGTGCCAGCAGCCGGGGTTATAGCAATCAGCCCCAGCATTTT. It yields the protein CASSRGYSNQPQHF.

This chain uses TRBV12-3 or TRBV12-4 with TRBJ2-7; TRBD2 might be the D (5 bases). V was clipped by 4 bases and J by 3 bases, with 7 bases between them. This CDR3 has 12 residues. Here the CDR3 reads CASSSRGYEQYF. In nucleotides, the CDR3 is TGTGCCAGCAGTTCCCGGGGCTACGAGCAGTACTTC.

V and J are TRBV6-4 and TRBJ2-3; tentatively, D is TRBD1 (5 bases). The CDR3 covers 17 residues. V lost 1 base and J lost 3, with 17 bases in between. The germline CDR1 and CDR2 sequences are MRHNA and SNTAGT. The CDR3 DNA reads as TGTGCCAGCAGTGACTACGCAGGGAAGGATAGTACAGATACGCAGTATTTT. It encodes CASSDYAGKDSTDTQYF.

CDR3 residues: CASSIYIYSNQPQHF. For the CDR3, the DNA is TGTGCCAGTAGTATATACATCTATAGCAATCAGCCCCAGCATTTT. The chain is built from TRBV19 and TRBJ1-5; D gene ambiguous. The CDR3 has 15 residues. Germline CDR1 and CDR2: LNHDA and SQIVND (reference sequence). V lost 2 bases, J lost 0 bases, and 8 bases lay in between.

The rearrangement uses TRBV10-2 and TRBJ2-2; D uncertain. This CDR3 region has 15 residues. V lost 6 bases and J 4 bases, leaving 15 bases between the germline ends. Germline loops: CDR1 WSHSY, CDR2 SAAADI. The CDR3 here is CASSHGVIGTGELFF. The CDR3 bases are TGCGCCAGCAGCCATGGAGTCATAGGCACCGGGGAGCTGTTTTTT.

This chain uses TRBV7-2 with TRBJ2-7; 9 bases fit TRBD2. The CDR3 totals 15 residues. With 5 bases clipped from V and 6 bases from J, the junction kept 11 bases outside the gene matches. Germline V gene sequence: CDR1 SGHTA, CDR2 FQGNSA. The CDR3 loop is CASSPNLAGKSEQYF. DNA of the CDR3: TGTGCCAGCAGCCCTAATCTAGCGGGGAAATCCGAGCAGTACTTC.

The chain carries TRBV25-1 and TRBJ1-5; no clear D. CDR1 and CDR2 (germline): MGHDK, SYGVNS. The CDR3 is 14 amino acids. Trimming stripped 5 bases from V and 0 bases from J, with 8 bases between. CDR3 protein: CASSPLYSNQPQHF. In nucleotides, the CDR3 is TGTGCCAGCAGTCCACTCTATAGCAATCAGCCCCAGCATTTT.

The CDR3 nucleotides read TGTGCCAGCAGCCTGGGGGGGTCCAGAGTTGGCTACACCTTC. This gives the protein CASSLGGSRVGYTF. The chain uses TRBV5-5 and TRBJ1-2; D might be TRBD1 (5 bases). CDR3 length: 14 amino acids. With 4 bases removed from V and 7 bases from J, the gap between germline ends came to 17 bases. Germline loops: CDR1 SGHKS, CDR2 YYEKEE (reference sequence).

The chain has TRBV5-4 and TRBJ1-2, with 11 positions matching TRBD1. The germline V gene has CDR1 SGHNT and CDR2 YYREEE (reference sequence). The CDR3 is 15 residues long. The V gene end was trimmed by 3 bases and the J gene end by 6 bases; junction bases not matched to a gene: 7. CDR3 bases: TGTGCCAGCAGCTCGGGACAGGGGGTTGGGAATGGCTACACCTTC. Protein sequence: CASSSGQGVGNGYTF.

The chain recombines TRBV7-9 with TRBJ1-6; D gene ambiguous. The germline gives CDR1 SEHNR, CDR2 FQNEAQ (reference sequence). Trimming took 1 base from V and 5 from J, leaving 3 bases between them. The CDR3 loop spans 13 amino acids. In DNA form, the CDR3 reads TGTGCCAGCAGCTTAGTCGATAATTCACCCCTCCACTTT. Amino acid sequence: CASSLVDNSPLHF.

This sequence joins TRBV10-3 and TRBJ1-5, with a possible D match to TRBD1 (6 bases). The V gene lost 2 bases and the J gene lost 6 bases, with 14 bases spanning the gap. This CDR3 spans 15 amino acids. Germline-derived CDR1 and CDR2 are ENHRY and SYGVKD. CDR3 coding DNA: TGTGCCATCAGTGAGGACACAAGGGGGATTCAGCCCCAGCATTTT. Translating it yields CAISEDTRGIQPQHF.

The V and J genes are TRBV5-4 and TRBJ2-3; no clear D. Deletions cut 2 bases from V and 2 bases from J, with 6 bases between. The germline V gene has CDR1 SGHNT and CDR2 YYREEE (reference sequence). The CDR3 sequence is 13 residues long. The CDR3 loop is CASSFPDTDTQYF. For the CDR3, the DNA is TGTGCCAGCAGCTTTCCGGACACAGATACGCAGTATTTT.

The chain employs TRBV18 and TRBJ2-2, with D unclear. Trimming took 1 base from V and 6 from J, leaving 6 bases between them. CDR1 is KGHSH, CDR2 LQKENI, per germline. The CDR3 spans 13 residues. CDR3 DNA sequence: TGTGCCAGCTCACCACGGATCTCCGGGGAGCTGTTTTTT. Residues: CASSPRISGELFF.

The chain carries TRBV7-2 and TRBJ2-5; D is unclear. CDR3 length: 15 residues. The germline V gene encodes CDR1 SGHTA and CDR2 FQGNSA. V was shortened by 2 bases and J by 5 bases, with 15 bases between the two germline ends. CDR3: CASSLYGGVGETQYF. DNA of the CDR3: TGTGCCAGCAGCTTATACGGTGGGGTAGGGGAGACCCAGTACTTC.

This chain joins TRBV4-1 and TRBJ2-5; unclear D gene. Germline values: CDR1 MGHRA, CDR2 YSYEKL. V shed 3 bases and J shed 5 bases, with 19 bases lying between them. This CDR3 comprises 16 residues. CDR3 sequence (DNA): TGCGCCAGCAGCCAGGATGCCCAGAGACCCGGGGAGACCCAGTACTTC. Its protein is CASSQDAQRPGETQYF.

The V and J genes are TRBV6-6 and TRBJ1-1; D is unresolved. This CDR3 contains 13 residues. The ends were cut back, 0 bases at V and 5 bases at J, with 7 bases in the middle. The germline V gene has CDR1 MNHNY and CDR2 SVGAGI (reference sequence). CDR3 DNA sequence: TGTGCCAGCAGTTACTCGGGTGGAACTGAAGCTTTCTTT. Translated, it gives CASSYSGGTEAFF.

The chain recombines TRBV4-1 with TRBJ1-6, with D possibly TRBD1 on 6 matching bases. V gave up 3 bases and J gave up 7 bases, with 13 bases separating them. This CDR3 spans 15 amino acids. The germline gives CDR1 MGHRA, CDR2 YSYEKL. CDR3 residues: CASSHETGGNSPLHF. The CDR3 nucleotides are TGCGCCAGCAGCCATGAGACAGGAGGGAATTCACCCCTCCACTTT.

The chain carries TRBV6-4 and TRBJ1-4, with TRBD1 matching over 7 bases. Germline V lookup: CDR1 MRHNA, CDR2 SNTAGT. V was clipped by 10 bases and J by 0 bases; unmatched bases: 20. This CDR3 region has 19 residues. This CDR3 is CATPEGPGGDRATNEKLFF. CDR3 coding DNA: TGTGCCACACCTGAGGGGCCAGGGGGGGATAGAGCAACTAATGAAAAACTGTTTTTT.

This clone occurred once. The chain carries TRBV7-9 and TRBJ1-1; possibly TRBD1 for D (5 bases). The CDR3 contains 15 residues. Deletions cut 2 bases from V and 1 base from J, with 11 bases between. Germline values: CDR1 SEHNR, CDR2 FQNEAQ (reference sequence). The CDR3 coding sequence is TGTGCCAGCAGCTTACGGGGGGTTGGGAACACTGAAGCTTTCTTT. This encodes CASSLRGVGNTEAFF.

CDR3 sequence: CASSPQQGEDTQYF. In DNA, the CDR3 is TGTGCCAGCTCACCACAACAGGGAGAAGATACGCAGTATTTT. V usage is TRBV18 and J usage is TRBJ2-3; D might be TRBD1 (6 bases). Trimming cost V 1 base and J 5 bases, with 10 bases left between them. This CDR3 spans 14 amino acids. Germline V CDR1 and CDR2: KGHSH, LQKENI.

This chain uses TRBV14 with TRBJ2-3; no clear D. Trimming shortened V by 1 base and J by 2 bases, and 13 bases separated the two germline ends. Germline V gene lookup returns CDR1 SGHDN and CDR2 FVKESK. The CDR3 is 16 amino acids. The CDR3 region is CASSQGQARPTDTQYF. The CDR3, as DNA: TGTGCCAGCAGCCAAGGGCAGGCCCGACCCACAGATACGCAGTATTTT.

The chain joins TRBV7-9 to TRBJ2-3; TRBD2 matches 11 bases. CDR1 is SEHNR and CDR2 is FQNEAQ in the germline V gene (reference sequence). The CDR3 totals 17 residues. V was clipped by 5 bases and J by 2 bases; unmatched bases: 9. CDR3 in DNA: TGTGCCAGCAGCCCCGGGACTAGCGGACAGTTCACAGATACGCAGTATTTT. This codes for CASSPGTSGQFTDTQYF.

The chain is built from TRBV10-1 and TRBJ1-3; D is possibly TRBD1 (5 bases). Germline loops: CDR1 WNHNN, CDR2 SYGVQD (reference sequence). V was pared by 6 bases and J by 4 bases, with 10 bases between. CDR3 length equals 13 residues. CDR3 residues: CASSPGFGNTIYF. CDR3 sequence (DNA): TGCGCCAGCAGCCCAGGGTTCGGAAACACCATATATTTT.

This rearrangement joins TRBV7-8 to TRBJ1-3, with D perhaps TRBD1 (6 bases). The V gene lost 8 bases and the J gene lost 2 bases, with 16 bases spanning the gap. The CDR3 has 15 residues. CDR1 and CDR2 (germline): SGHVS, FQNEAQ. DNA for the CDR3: TGTGCCAGCCAACAGCAGGGGCCACCTGGAAACACCATATATTTT. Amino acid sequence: CASQQQGPPGNTIYF.